Included here is one T cell receptor (beta chain) sequence, with context. The data are from a study of control samples from healthy donors and cancer patients. Clones were sequenced by immunoSEQ multiplex PCR, and TCRdb holds only the in-frame ones, with some missing. The data show 130,000 or so clones, around nine tenths seen once. The sequenced sample consisted of blood. The clonotype was recovered from a man in his forties or fifties in good health.

DNA of the CDR3: TGTGCCAGCAGTACCCTCGCGTCGGGCACAGATACGCAGTATTTT. Encoded protein: CASSTLASGTDTQYF. The chain carries TRBV2 and TRBJ2-3; D unresolved. Trimming cost V 5 bases and J 1 base, with 13 bases left between them. This CDR3 is 15 amino acids long. Germline V CDR1 and CDR2: SNHLY, FYNNEI.